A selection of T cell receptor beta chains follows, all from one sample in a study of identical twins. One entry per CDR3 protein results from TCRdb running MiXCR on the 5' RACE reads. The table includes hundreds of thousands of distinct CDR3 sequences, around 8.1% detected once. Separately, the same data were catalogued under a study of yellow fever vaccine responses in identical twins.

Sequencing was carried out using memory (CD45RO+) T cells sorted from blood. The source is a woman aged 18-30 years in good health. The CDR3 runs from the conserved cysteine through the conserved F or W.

cdr3_aa: CASSGAGQETQYF; v_call: TRBV25-1
cdr3_aa: CASSFIRAARDTQYF; v_call: TRBV7-9
cdr3_aa: CASSTPQGAGYTF; v_call: TRBV25-1
cdr3_aa: CASSIGTSLNTGELFF; v_call: TRBV5-1
cdr3_aa: CATSGGRRYNEQFF; v_call: TRBV15
cdr3_aa: CASSPTSGGYNEQFF; v_call: TRBV7-2
cdr3_aa: CASSPGAGIIYEQYF; v_call: TRBV5-1
cdr3_aa: CASRSQRDYNEQFF; v_call: TRBV7-2
cdr3_aa: CASMSNEKLFF; v_call: TRBV6-2/TRBV6-3
cdr3_aa: CASSRTEISSNQPQHF; v_call: TRBV12-3/TRBV12-4
cdr3_aa: CASSYSKREARDTQYF; v_call: TRBV6-2/TRBV6-3
cdr3_aa: CASSQGGSDTQYF; v_call: TRBV4-2
cdr3_aa: CASKVGERGAYEQYF; v_call: TRBV5-1
cdr3_aa: CGIRGPGSYNSPLHF; v_call: TRBV20-1
cdr3_aa: CASSDLVADTQYF; v_call: TRBV7-6
cdr3_aa: CATSRVLAGVYEQYF; v_call: TRBV15
cdr3_aa: CASSFLGKRERGSYNEQFF; v_call: TRBV28
cdr3_aa: CASSEDTGVEGYTF; v_call: TRBV2
cdr3_aa: CAWKLGTSGFQTQDTQYF; v_call: TRBV30
cdr3_aa: CSAHQETQYF; v_call: TRBV20-1
cdr3_aa: CASSLVGRAEETQYF; v_call: TRBV7-2
cdr3_aa: CASRSRGAYEQYF; v_call: TRBV2
cdr3_aa: CASSVPPGQGYTGELFF; v_call: TRBV7-9
cdr3_aa: CASSTLQGASRDGYTF; v_call: TRBV6-2/TRBV6-3
cdr3_aa: CASRTGESETQYF; v_call: TRBV12-3/TRBV12-4
cdr3_aa: CASSSQGLAFF; v_call: TRBV5-5
cdr3_aa: CASSKGAEGWWKSYEQYF; v_call: TRBV21-1
cdr3_aa: CASSYGAGGPRGEQFF; v_call: TRBV6-2/TRBV6-3
cdr3_aa: CASSRVGGTDTQYF; v_call: TRBV6-1
cdr3_aa: CASSLSSTQETQYF; v_call: TRBV6-2/TRBV6-3
cdr3_aa: CTIGRDVGEQYF; v_call: TRBV20-1
cdr3_aa: CASSLMGTSAYNEQFF; v_call: TRBV7-3
cdr3_aa: CASSLTVRANVLTF; v_call: TRBV7-2
cdr3_aa: CASSSELLAGAGEQFF; v_call: TRBV5-5
cdr3_aa: CSARGRTGVFNEQYF; v_call: TRBV20-1